This TCR beta chain was sequenced for a study of beta chain features in type 1 diabetes. The investigators reverse transcribed all of the isolated RNA, so they sequenced expressed TCRB transcripts. TCRdb's copy holds only in-frame clones and misses some; the assay was immunoSEQ multiplex PCR. The sample yields roughly 500,000 clones, 30% seen once. V lost 0 bases, J lost 3 bases, and 13 bases lay in between. The CDR3 sequence is 15 residues long. Germline V lookup: CDR1 SGHRS, CDR2 YFSETQ. The receptor comes from a man between 18 and 29 years old in good health. The sequenced sample was naive CD4+ T cells from blood. The chain couples TRBV5-1 to TRBJ2-7, with a weak D call TRBD2 (6 bases). This CDR3 reads CASSLEPSEVYEQYF. The CDR3 bases are TGCGCCAGCAGCTTGGAACCTAGCGAGGTCTACGAGCAGTACTTC. Filled out from reference TRBV5-1 and TRBJ2-7, the complete variable domain reads KAGVTQTPRYLIKTRGQQVTLSCSPISGHRSVSWYQQTPGQGLQFLFEYFSETQRNKGNFPGRFSGRQFSNSRSEMNVSTLELGDSALYLCASSLEPSEVYEQYFGPGTRLTVT.